Following are 25 T cell receptor beta chains from one sample sequenced in a study of T cell responses to AZD1222 COVID-19 vaccine. Method: immunoSEQ multiplex PCR; TCRdb's copy keeps in-frame clones and lacks some. The sample lists around 95,000 clones; 92% were seen once. Material: peripheral blood, obtained on day 0 of AZD1222 vaccination. Source of these receptors: an adult in good health.

This chain joins TRBV28 and TRBJ1-3; no firm D call. Trimming removed 2 bases at V and 3 bases at J, with 14 bases between. CDR3 length: 16 residues. The germline V gene encodes CDR1 MDHEN and CDR2 SYDVKM. CDR3 in DNA: TGTGCCAGCAGTTTAATCCATGGCACTATTGGAAACACCATATATTTT. Amino acid sequence: CASSLIHGTIGNTIYF. The whole variable domain, filled in from reference TRBV28 and TRBJ1-3, reads DVKVTQSSRYLVKRTGEKVFLECVQDMDHENMFWYRQDPGLGLRLIYFSYDVKMKEKGDIPEGYSVSREKKERFSLILESASTNQTSMYLCASSLIHGTIGNTIYFGEGSWLTVV.

This clone was recorded only once. The chain is built from TRBV10-3 and TRBJ2-2; 8 nucleotides align to TRBD2. This CDR3 is 16 amino acids long. Germline-derived CDR1 and CDR2 are ENHRY and SYGVKD. Trimming took 8 bases from V and 0 from J; bases not matched to a gene: 8. Here the CDR3 reads CAILWREATNTGELFF. The CDR3 region has the DNA TGTGCCATCTTATGGCGGGAGGCTACGAACACCGGGGAGCTGTTTTTT.

The rearrangement links TRBV28 to TRBJ1-5, with 9 bases aligning to TRBD1. J was trimmed by 6 bases and V by 5 bases; bases with no gene match: 8. This CDR3 comprises 15 residues. Germline V gene sequence: CDR1 MDHEN, CDR2 SYDVKM. In DNA, the CDR3 is TGTGCCAGCAGTAGGACAGGGGAGGGCCGTCAGCCCCAGCATTTT. This encodes CASSRTGEGRQPQHF.

The V call is TRBV12-1, the J call TRBJ1-5. TRBV12-1 is a pseudogene. The CDR3 has 19 residues. Here the CDR3 reads CASSFAGDTEGTCNQPQHF. The CDR3 DNA follows: TGTGCCAGCAGCTTTGCGGGGGACACGGAGGGAACGTGCAATCAGCCCCAGCATTTT.

V gene TRBV19 combines with J gene TRBJ2-7; the D gene is possibly TRBD2 (5 bases). V dropped 5 bases and J dropped 3 bases, with 14 bases sitting between them. Germline-derived CDR1 and CDR2 are LNHDA and SQIVND (reference sequence). The CDR3 consists of 14 residues. This CDR3 reads CASSLGLKVYEQYF. CDR3 DNA sequence: TGTGCCAGTAGTTTAGGACTGAAGGTCTACGAGCAGTACTTC.

The chain employs TRBV7-8 and TRBJ1-3; a weak D match, TRBD1 (6 bases). V was shortened by 2 bases and J by 0 bases, with 8 bases between the two germline ends. Germline values: CDR1 SGHVS, CDR2 FQNEAQ. The length of the CDR3 is 15 residues. CDR3 DNA: TGTGCCAGCAGCTTAAGGGACAACTCTGGAAACACCATATATTTT. Residues: CASSLRDNSGNTIYF.

J is TRBJ1-2 and V is TRBV7-3, with D possibly TRBD1 on 6 matching bases. Germline V gives CDR1 SGHTA, CDR2 FQGTGA. The length of the CDR3 is 14 residues. Trimming took off 2 bases at V and 7 bases at J, with 14 bases between the two ends. The DNA of the CDR3 is TGTGCCAGCAGCTTAGCAAGGGGGGCGTCTGGCTACACCTTC. As protein: CASSLARGASGYTF.

This clone was seen a single time. The gene calls are TRBV27 and TRBJ1-1; 11 positions agree with TRBD1. Germline V lookup: CDR1 MNHEY, CDR2 SMNVEV (reference sequence). This CDR3 is built from 16 residues. Germline trimming cut 5 bases from V and 4 bases from J; bases unmatched to any gene: 9. CDR3 region: CASSPGPGQGGTEAFF. CDR3 DNA sequence: TGTGCCAGCAGTCCCGGCCCGGGACAGGGGGGCACTGAAGCTTTCTTT.

The chain recombines TRBV28 with TRBJ2-7; D uncertain. V lost 9 bases and J lost 4, with 10 bases in between. There are 11 residues in the CDR3. CDR1 is MDHEN and CDR2 is SYDVKM in the germline V gene. This CDR3 is CARRFAYEQYF. CDR3 coding DNA: TGTGCCAGGCGGTTTGCGTACGAGCAGTACTTC.

The rearrangement joins TRBV5-4 to TRBJ2-7, with 9 bases matching TRBD2. With 0 bases clipped from V and 0 bases from J, the junction kept 7 bases outside the gene matches. CDR3 length: 17 amino acids. The germline CDR1 and CDR2 sequences are SGHNT and YYREEE (reference sequence). CDR3 sequence (DNA): TGTGCCAGCAGCTTGGGCCCCTCTAGCGGGGCCTCCTACGAGCAGTACTTC. It encodes CASSLGPSSGASYEQYF.

This clone has a handful of counts. The rearrangement joins TRBV30 to TRBJ1-2; maybe TRBD1 (6 bases). The ends were cut back, 4 bases at V and 2 bases at J, with 8 bases in the middle. CDR3 length: 12 amino acids. From germline, CDR1 is GTSNPN and CDR2 SVGIG (reference sequence). Written as DNA, the CDR3 is TGTGCCTGGAAGGGGGACAACTATGGCTACACCTTC. Protein product: CAWKGDNYGYTF.

The genes are TRBV4-1 and TRBJ1-1; D is undetermined. Germline values: CDR1 MGHRA, CDR2 YSYEKL. The CDR3 covers 15 residues. V was trimmed by 0 bases and J by 3 bases, leaving 11 bases between them. This CDR3 reads CASSQEEGSYTEAFF. The CDR3 region has the DNA TGCGCCAGCAGCCAAGAGGAGGGCAGTTACACTGAAGCTTTCTTT.

For the CDR3, the DNA is TGTGCCAGCAGCTTAGTAACCCAGGGCAAAGAGACAGATACGCAGTATTTT. The encoded protein is CASSLVTQGKETDTQYF. The chain has TRBV11-2 and TRBJ2-3, with a tentative D call TRBD1 (5 bases). The V gene's germline CDR1 is SGHAT and CDR2 FQNNGV. V was cut by 1 base and J by 3 bases, with 17 bases left in between. CDR3 size: 17 residues.

The rearrangement uses TRBV5-4 and TRBJ1-2, with a tentative D call TRBD1 (5 bases). Trimming pared 1 base from V and 6 bases from J, leaving 13 bases between. CDR3 size: 14 residues. Germline assignment: CDR1 SGHNT and CDR2 YYREEE (reference sequence). The CDR3 coding sequence is TGTGCCAGCAGCTTGTCTCGGGGGGGGAATGGCTACACCTTC. This sequence encodes CASSLSRGGNGYTF.

The V call is TRBV3-1 (or the pseudogene TRBV3-2), the J call TRBJ1-6; D remains ambiguous. V lost 0 bases to trimming and J lost 10 bases, with 4 bases between them. Germline V gene sequence: CDR1 LGHDT, CDR2 YNNKEL (reference sequence). The CDR3 totals 12 residues. CDR3 region: CASSQDWSPLHF. The CDR3, as DNA: TGTGCCAGCAGCCAAGATTGGTCACCCCTCCACTTT.

This chain uses TRBV18 with TRBJ1-3; no clear D. The CDR3 consists of 14 residues. Trimming removed 2 bases from V and 0 bases from J, with 5 bases in between. CDR1 is KGHSH, CDR2 LQKENI, per germline. This chain's CDR3 is CASSPAASGNTIYF. The CDR3 coding sequence is TGTGCCAGCTCACCAGCAGCCTCTGGAAACACCATATATTTT. The complete variable domain, with remaining parts taken from reference TRBV18 and TRBJ1-3, reads NAGVMQNPRHLVRRRGQEARLRCSPMKGHSHVYWYRQLPEEGLKFMVYLQKENIIDESGMPKERFSAEFPKEGPSILRIQQVVRGDSAAYFCASSPAASGNTIYFGEGSWLTVV.

The J gene is TRBJ1-1, the V gene TRBV15; D not resolved. The V end was cut by 0 bases, the J end by 8 bases, with 10 bases between. CDR3 length: 13 amino acids. Looked up from germline, CDR1 is LNHNV and CDR2 is YYDKDF (reference sequence). In DNA form, the CDR3 reads TGTGCCACCAGCAGAGACCGACGGGAGGAAGCTTTCTTT. Amino acid sequence: CATSRDRREEAFF.

The chain is built from TRBV6-5 and TRBJ2-7, with 11 bases aligning to TRBD2. Trimming removed 5 bases from V and 2 bases from J; junction bases left unmatched: 5. This CDR3 is 15 amino acids long. The germline V gene has CDR1 MNHEY and CDR2 SVGAGI. The CDR3 DNA sequence: TGTGCCAGCAGTACAGGACTAGCGGGCACCTACGAGCAGTACTTC. Translated, it gives CASSTGLAGTYEQYF.

The chain uses TRBV5-4 and TRBJ2-2; possible D gene TRBD2, 6 bases. V lost 2 bases and J 6 bases, leaving 17 bases between the germline ends. Looked up from germline, CDR1 is SGHNT and CDR2 is YYREEE (reference sequence). CDR3 size: 16 residues. Here the CDR3 reads CASSFPVGAGAGELFF. The CDR3 DNA follows: TGTGCCAGCAGCTTTCCCGTTGGAGCGGGTGCCGGGGAGCTGTTTTTT. Based on the CDR3 plus reference TRBV5-4 and TRBJ2-2, the full variable domain is ETGVTQSPTHLIKTRGQQVTLRCSSQSGHNTVSWYQQALGQGPQFIFQYYREEENGRGNFPPRFSGLQFPNYSSELNVNALELDDSALYLCASSFPVGAGAGELFFGEGSRLTVL.

The chain recombines TRBV28 with TRBJ1-1; D might be TRBD1 (6 bases). The CDR3 is made up of 13 amino acids. V shed 9 bases and J shed 3 bases, with 14 bases lying between them. Per the germline V gene, CDR1 is MDHEN and CDR2 is SYDVKM. The CDR3 sequence: CASSGRGYTEAFF. The CDR3 DNA follows: TGTGCCAGTTCAGGAAGGGGGTACACTGAAGCTTTCTTT.

This clone was recorded a few times. The chain has TRBV7-9 and TRBJ2-2; possible D gene TRBD2, 5 bases. V was shortened by 6 bases and J by 1 base, with 12 bases between the two germline ends. Germline V lookup: CDR1 SEHNR, CDR2 FQNEAQ (reference sequence). The length of the CDR3 is 15 residues. CDR3 sequence reads: CASSSPLVNTGELFF. Here the CDR3 DNA reads TGTGCCAGCAGTTCGCCACTAGTGAACACCGGGGAGCTGTTTTTT.

The chain uses TRBV7-3 and TRBJ2-7; D possibly corresponds to TRBD2 (5 bases). The CDR3 runs to 15 residues. With 4 bases removed from V and 0 bases from J, the gap between germline ends came to 13 bases. The germline gives CDR1 SGHTA, CDR2 FQGTGA. CDR3 in amino acids: CASSSGGVGSYEQYF. The CDR3 nucleotides read TGTGCCAGCAGCTCCGGAGGCGTAGGCTCCTACGAGCAGTACTTC.

The V and J genes are TRBV18 and TRBJ2-1; D ambiguous. From germline, CDR1 is KGHSH and CDR2 LQKENI. CDR3 length equals 12 residues. Trimming cost V 1 base and J 6 bases, with 4 bases left between them. CDR3 amino acids: CASSPRPNEQFF. The CDR3 nucleotides are TGTGCCAGCTCACCACGGCCCAATGAGCAGTTCTTC. Complete variable domain (other parts from reference TRBV18 and TRBJ2-1): NAGVMQNPRHLVRRRGQEARLRCSPMKGHSHVYWYRQLPEEGLKFMVYLQKENIIDESGMPKERFSAEFPKEGPSILRIQQVVRGDSAAYFCASSPRPNEQFFGPGTRLTVL.

This sequence joins TRBV18 and TRBJ2-6; D is ambiguous. This CDR3 is built from 13 residues. CDR1 is KGHSH, CDR2 LQKENI, per germline. V dropped 6 bases and J dropped 1 base, with 4 bases sitting between them. CDR3 loop: CASSPSGANVLTF. The DNA for the CDR3 is TGTGCCAGCTCTCCTTCTGGGGCCAACGTCCTGACTTTC. Filled out from reference TRBV18 and TRBJ2-6, the complete variable domain reads NAGVMQNPRHLVRRRGQEARLRCSPMKGHSHVYWYRQLPEEGLKFMVYLQKENIIDESGMPKERFSAEFPKEGPSILRIQQVVRGDSAAYFCASSPSGANVLTFGAGSRLTVL.

The chain uses TRBV10-3 and TRBJ2-1; 7 positions agree with TRBD2. V lost 3 bases, J lost 10 bases, and 15 bases stayed unmatched. The CDR3 is made up of 16 amino acids. CDR1 is ENHRY and CDR2 is SYGVKD in the germline V gene. CDR3 sequence reads: CAISERSRDSTSEQFF. The CDR3 DNA is TGTGCCATCAGTGAAAGGTCCAGGGATTCGACTAGCGAGCAGTTCTTC.